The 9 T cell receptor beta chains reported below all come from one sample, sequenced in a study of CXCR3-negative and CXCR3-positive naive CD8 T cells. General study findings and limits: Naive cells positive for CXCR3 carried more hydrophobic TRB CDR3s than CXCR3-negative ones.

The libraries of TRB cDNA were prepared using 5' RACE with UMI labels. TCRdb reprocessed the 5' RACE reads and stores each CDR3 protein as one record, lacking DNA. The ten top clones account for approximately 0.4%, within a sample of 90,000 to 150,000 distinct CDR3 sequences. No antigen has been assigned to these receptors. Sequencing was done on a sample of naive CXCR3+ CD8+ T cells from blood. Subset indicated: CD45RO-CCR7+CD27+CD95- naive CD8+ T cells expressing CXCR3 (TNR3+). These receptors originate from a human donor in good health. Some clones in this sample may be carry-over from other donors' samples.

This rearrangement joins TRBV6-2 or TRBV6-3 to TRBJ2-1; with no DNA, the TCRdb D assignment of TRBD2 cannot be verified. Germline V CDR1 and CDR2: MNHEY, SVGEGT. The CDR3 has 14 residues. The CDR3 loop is CASSYGSGGNEQFF.

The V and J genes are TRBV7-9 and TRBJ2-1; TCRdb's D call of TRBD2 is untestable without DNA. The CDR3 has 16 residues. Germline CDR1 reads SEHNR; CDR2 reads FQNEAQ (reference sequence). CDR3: CASSPTSGRGYNEQFF.

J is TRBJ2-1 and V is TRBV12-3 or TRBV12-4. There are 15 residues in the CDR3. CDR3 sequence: CASSSSGRAYNEQFF.

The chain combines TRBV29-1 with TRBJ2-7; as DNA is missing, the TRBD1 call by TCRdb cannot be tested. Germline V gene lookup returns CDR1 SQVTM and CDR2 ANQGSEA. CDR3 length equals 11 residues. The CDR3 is CSVEDGGEQYF.

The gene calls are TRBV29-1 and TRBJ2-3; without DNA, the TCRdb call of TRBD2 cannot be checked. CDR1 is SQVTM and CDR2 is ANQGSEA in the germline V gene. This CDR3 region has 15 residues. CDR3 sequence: CSVSGTSGDTDTQYF.

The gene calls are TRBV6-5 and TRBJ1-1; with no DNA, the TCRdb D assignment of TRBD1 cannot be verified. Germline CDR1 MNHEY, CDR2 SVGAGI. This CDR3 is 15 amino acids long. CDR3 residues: CASSPGTTSHTEAFF.

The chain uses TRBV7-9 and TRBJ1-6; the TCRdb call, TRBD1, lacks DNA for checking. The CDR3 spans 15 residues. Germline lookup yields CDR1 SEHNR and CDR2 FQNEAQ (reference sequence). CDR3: CASSSTGDYNSPLHF.

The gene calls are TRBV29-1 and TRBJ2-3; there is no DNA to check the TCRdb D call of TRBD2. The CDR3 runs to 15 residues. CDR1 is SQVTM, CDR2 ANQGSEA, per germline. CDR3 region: CSVELADSSTDTQYF.

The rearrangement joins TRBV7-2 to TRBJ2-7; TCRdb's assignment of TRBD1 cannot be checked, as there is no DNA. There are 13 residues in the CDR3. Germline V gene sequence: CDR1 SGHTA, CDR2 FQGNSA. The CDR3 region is CASRGAGTYEQYF.